These 17 T cell receptor beta chains came from one sample sequenced in a study of shared clonotypes between healthy human individuals. Clones were sequenced by immunoSEQ multiplex PCR, and TCRdb holds only the in-frame ones, with some missing. The profile shows 450,000 to 700,000 clones, 95% to 96% of them singletons. CD45RO-negative cells were positively selected for CCR7, leaving out terminally differentiated effector memory CD45RA+ cells. The sequenced material came from naive CD8+ T cells sorted from blood. These receptors were collected from a woman in her thirties in good health.

This chain connects TRBV13 to TRBJ2-1; TRBD2 agrees at 11 bases. The germline gives CDR1 PRHDT, CDR2 FYEKMQ (reference sequence). This CDR3 has 15 residues. V lost 0 bases, J lost 10 bases, and 5 bases stayed unmatched. CDR3 sequence: CASSLGLAGVWEQFF. For the CDR3, the DNA is TGTGCCAGCAGCTTAGGACTAGCGGGAGTCTGGGAGCAGTTCTTC.

The chain combines TRBV5-1 with TRBJ2-3; unclear D gene. This CDR3 region has 13 residues. The germline gives CDR1 SGHRS, CDR2 YFSETQ. Trimming shortened V by 2 bases and J by 6 bases, and 10 bases separated the two germline ends. Here the CDR3 reads CASSFRTGDTQYF. The CDR3 region has the DNA TGCGCCAGCAGCTTCCGGACCGGGGATACGCAGTATTTT.

This clone was observed a single time. Written as DNA, the CDR3 is TGTGCCAGCAGTTACTCAAGGGGGTATAATTCACCCCTCCACTTT. Protein sequence: CASSYSRGYNSPLHF. The chain combines TRBV6-5 with TRBJ1-6, with D tentatively TRBD1 (6 bases). Trimming removed 0 bases from V and 4 bases from J, with 7 bases in between. Germline V gives CDR1 MNHEY, CDR2 SVGAGI. The CDR3 runs to 15 residues.

This chain connects TRBV27 to TRBJ2-6, with D tentatively TRBD2 (5 bases). The CDR3 has 15 residues. Germline V gene lookup returns CDR1 MNHEY and CDR2 SMNVEV (reference sequence). Trimming removed 5 bases at V and 1 base at J, with 9 bases between. DNA for the CDR3: TGTGCCAGCAGTCCCTGGGAGTCTGGGGCCAACGTCCTGACTTTC. Amino acids: CASSPWESGANVLTF.

The V and J genes are TRBV4-1 and TRBJ2-5; TRBD1 or TRBD2 may be the D gene (5 bases each). The DNA end is a closer match to TRBJ2-7, so the J assignment may be wrong. The CDR3 has 17 residues. Per germline, CDR1 MGHRA and CDR2 YSYEKL. The CDR3 is CASSPTTRQTRGYEQYF. The CDR3 DNA follows: TGCGCCAGCAGCCCGACTACTCGACAGACCCGGGGATACGAGCAGTACTTC.

This rearrangement joins TRBV19 to TRBJ2-2; D might be TRBD1 (6 bases). Germline values: CDR1 LNHDA, CDR2 SQIVND (reference sequence). CDR3 size: 17 residues. Trimming left V 0 bases short and J 1 base short, with 12 bases between. CDR3 nucleotide sequence: TGTGCCAGTAGTATAGACTTACAGGGTTGGAACACCGGGGAGCTGTTTTTT. It specifies CASSIDLQGWNTGELFF.

The gene calls are TRBV13 and TRBJ2-2; D uncertain. Looked up from germline, CDR1 is PRHDT and CDR2 is FYEKMQ (reference sequence). CDR3 size: 15 residues. The V end lost 4 bases, the J end lost 0 bases, and 9 bases lay between the germline ends. In DNA form, the CDR3 reads TGTGCCAGCAGCTGGGGTAGGGCGAACACCGGGGAGCTGTTTTTT. Protein product: CASSWGRANTGELFF.

As concerns this clone: An end of the junction differs from the germline gene, which may be a read error. The genes are TRBV6-1 and TRBJ1-4; D possibly corresponds to TRBD1 (6 bases). CDR3 size: 14 residues. From germline, CDR1 is MNHNS and CDR2 SASEGT. CDR3 region: CASSVGGAHEKLFF. As DNA, the CDR3 is TGTGCCAGTAGTGTCGGGGGGGCGCATGAAAAACTGTTTTTT.

The chain employs TRBV19 and TRBJ1-5; D not resolved. This CDR3 is built from 14 residues. The germline V and J ends were trimmed by 2 bases and 5 bases, with 10 bases remaining between them. Germline CDR1 is LNHDA and CDR2 is SQIVND (reference sequence). The CDR3, as DNA: TGTGCCAGTAGTATATTCTCCACCTATCAGCCCCAGCATTTT. This gives the protein CASSIFSTYQPQHF.

CDR3 protein: CASSSLVREETQYF. CDR3 in DNA: TGTGCCAGCAGTTCCCTTGTGAGGGAAGAGACCCAGTACTTC. The chain uses TRBV6-6 and TRBJ2-5, with a tentative D call TRBD2 (5 bases). V was trimmed by 4 bases and J by 3 bases, leaving 12 bases between them. CDR1 is MNHNY and CDR2 is SVGAGI in the germline V gene (reference sequence). CDR3 length: 14 amino acids.

In DNA form, the CDR3 reads TGTGCCAGCAGTGATTCGTGGGGGGGAGCATACAATGAGCAGTTCTTC. This codes for CASSDSWGGAYNEQFF. This chain connects TRBV6-1 to TRBJ2-1; 7 bases are a match to TRBD2. This CDR3 region has 16 residues. J gave up 4 bases and V 3 bases, and 9 bases lay outside the gene matches. Germline loops: CDR1 MNHNS, CDR2 SASEGT.

The genes are TRBV7-9 and TRBJ2-5; 10 bases align to TRBD2. The trim removed 3 bases at V and 4 bases at J, leaving 2 bases unmatched. This CDR3 region has 14 residues. In germline, CDR1 is SEHNR, CDR2 FQNEAQ (reference sequence). DNA for the CDR3: TGTGCCAGCAGCTTTGTAGCGGGAGGAGAGACCCAGTACTTC. This encodes CASSFVAGGETQYF.

The rearrangement uses TRBV5-6 and TRBJ2-7; D is undetermined. The CDR3 covers 14 residues. From germline, CDR1 is SGHDT and CDR2 YYEEEE. V was trimmed by 0 bases and J by 6 bases, leaving 13 bases between them. The CDR3 spells CASSLAAAPGEQYF. As DNA, the CDR3 is TGTGCCAGCAGCTTGGCGGCAGCCCCGGGCGAGCAGTACTTC.

This sequence joins TRBV7-9 and TRBJ2-7, with D perhaps assigned TRBD1 or TRBD2 (5 bases each). CDR1 is SEHNR, CDR2 FQNEAQ, per germline (reference sequence). V was clipped by 2 bases and J by 6 bases, with 11 bases between them. CDR3 size: 13 residues. CDR3 loop: CASSLSSGPEQYF. The CDR3 DNA is TGTGCCAGCAGCTTATCGTCGGGGCCCGAGCAGTACTTC.

The genes are TRBV6-1 and TRBJ2-7, with D tentatively TRBD2 (6 bases). V was pared by 7 bases and J by 4 bases, with 17 bases between. Germline V gene lookup returns CDR1 MNHNS and CDR2 SASEGT. The CDR3 length is 14 residues. CDR3 nucleotides: TGTGCCAGCATCCCCCGGGCGGGAAGGTACGAGCAGTACTTC. Its translation: CASIPRAGRYEQYF.

This chain links TRBV29-1 with TRBJ1-1; perhaps TRBD1 as D (5 bases). This CDR3 comprises 13 residues. In germline, CDR1 is SQVTM, CDR2 ANQGSEA. Deletions cut 6 bases from V and 4 bases from J, with 15 bases between. The CDR3 DNA reads as TGCAGCGTCTCTGGGGGGGAAATCACTGAAGCTTTCTTT. It yields the protein CSVSGGEITEAFF.

The DNA for the CDR3 is TGTGCCAGCAGTTATATCGGCGGGGGGCAAGACCCTGAAGCTTTCTTT. Translated: CASSYIGGGQDPEAFF. The chain uses TRBV6-5 and TRBJ1-1, with D possibly matching TRBD1 (6 bases). The CDR3 is 16 residues long. Trimming removed 3 bases at V and 6 bases at J, with 20 bases between. Germline V CDR1 and CDR2: MNHEY, SVGAGI.